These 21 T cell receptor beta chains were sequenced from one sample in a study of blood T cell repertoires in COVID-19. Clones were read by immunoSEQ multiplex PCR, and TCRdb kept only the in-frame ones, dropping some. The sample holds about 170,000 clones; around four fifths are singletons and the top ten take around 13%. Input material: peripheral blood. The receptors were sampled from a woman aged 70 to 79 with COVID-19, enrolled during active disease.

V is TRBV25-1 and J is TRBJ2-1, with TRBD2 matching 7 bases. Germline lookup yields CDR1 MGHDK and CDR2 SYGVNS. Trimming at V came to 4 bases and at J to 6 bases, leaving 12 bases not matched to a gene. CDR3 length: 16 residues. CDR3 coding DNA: TGTGCCAGCAGTGCCGCGGGGACGGGAGGTACCAATGAGCAGTTCTTC. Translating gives CASSAAGTGGTNEQFF. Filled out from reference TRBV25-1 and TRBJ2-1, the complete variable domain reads EADIYQTPRYLVIGTGKKITLECSQTMGHDKMYWYQQDPGMELHLIHYSYGVNSTEKGDLSSESTVSRIRTEHFPLTLESARPSHTSQYLCASSAAGTGGTNEQFFGPGTRLTVL.

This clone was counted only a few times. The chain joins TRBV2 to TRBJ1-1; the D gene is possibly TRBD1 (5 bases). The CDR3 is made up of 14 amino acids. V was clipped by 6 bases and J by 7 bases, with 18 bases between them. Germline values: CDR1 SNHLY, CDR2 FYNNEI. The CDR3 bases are TGTGCCAGCAGCTCCCGGGACGGGGGGATTGAAGCTTTCTTT. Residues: CASSSRDGGIEAFF.

The DNA of the CDR3 is TGTGCCAGCGGACAGGAGGGTAATGAAAAACTGTTTTTT. This gives the protein CASGQEGNEKLFF. This sequence joins TRBV6-5 and TRBJ1-4; 7 bases align to TRBD1. Germline V lookup: CDR1 MNHEY, CDR2 SVGAGI. J lost 4 bases, V lost 8 bases, and 4 bases had no gene match. The CDR3 is 13 residues long.

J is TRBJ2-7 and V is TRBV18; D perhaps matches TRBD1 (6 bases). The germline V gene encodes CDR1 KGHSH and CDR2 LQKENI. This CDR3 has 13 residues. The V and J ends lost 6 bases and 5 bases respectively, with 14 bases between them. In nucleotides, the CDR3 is TGTGCCAGCTCGCCGACACAGGGTCACGAGCAGTACGTC. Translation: CASSPTQGHEQYV.

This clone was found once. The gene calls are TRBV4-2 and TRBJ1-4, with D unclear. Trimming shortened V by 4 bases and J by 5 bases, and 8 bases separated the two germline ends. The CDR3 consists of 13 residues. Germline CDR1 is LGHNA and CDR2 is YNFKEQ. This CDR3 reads CASSRTENEKLFF. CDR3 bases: TGTGCCAGCAGCCGAACAGAGAATGAAAAACTGTTTTTT.

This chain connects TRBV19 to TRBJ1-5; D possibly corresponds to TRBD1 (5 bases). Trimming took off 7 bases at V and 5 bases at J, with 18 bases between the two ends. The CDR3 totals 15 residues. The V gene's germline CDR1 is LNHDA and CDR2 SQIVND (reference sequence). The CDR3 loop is CASKEFGTGDQPQHF. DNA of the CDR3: TGTGCCAGTAAGGAATTCGGCACAGGAGATCAGCCCCAGCATTTT.

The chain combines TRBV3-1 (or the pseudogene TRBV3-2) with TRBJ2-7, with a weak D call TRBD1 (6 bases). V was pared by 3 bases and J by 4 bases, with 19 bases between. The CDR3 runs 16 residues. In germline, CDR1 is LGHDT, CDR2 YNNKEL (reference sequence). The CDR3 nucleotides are TGTGCCAGCAGCCACCGGTCCTTGGGGGCCGTTTACGAGCAGTACTTC. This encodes CASSHRSLGAVYEQYF.

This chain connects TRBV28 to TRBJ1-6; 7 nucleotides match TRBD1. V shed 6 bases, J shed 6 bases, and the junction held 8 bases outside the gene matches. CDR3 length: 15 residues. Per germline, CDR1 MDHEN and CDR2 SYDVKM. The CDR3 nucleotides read TGTGCCAGCAGCTCAAACAGGGGAGGTAATTCACCCCTCCACTTT. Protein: CASSSNRGGNSPLHF.

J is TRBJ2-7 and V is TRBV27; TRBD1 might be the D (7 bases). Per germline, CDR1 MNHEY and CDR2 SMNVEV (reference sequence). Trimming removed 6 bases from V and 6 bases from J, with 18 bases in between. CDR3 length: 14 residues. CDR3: CASRMYRGGGEQYF. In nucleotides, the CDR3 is TGTGCCAGCAGGATGTACAGGGGAGGCGGCGAGCAGTACTTC.

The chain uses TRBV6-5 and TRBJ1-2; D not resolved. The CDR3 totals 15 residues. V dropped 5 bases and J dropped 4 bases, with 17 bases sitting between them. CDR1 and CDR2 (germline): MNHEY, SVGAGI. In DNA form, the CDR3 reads TGTGCCAGCAGTCAAACGAGTATCCACTTCTATGGCTACACCTTC. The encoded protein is CASSQTSIHFYGYTF.

The CDR3 region is CTGGQETQYF. CDR3 nucleotide sequence: TGCACCGGGGGCCAAGAGACCCAGTACTTC. The chain couples TRBV20-1 to TRBJ2-5, with D tentatively TRBD2 (6 bases). The CDR3 is made up of 10 amino acids. Germline CDR1 is DFQATT and CDR2 is SNEGSKA (reference sequence).

The CDR3 nucleotides read TGTGCTAGTGGTCGTTCCGGGACAGGGGATGGCTACACCTTC. This encodes CASGRSGTGDGYTF. The chain has TRBV12-5 and TRBJ1-2; 10 bases map to TRBD1. This CDR3 is built from 14 residues. Germline lookup yields CDR1 LGHNT and CDR2 FRNRAP. J lost 6 bases, V lost 5 bases, and 6 bases had no gene match.

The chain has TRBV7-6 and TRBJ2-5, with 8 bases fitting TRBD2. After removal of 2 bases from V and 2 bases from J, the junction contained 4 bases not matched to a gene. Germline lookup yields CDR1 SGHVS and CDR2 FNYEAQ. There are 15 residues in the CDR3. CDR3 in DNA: TGTGCCAGCAGCTTAACTAGCGGACCTCAAGAGACCCAGTACTTC. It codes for CASSLTSGPQETQYF.

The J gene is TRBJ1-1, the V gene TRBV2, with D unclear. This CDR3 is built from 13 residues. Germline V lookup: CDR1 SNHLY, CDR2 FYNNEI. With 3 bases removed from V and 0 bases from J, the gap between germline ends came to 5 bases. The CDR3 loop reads CASSEAVNTEAFF. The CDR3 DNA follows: TGTGCCAGCAGTGAGGCAGTGAACACTGAAGCTTTCTTT.

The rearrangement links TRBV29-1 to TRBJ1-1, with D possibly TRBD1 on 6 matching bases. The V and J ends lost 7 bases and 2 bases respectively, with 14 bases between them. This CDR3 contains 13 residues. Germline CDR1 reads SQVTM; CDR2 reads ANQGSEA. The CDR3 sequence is CSALGQGNTEAFF. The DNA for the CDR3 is TGCAGCGCCCTGGGACAAGGAAACACTGAAGCTTTCTTT. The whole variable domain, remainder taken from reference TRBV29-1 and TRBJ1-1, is SAVISQKPSRDICQRGTSLTIQCQVDSQVTMMFWYRQQPGQSLTLIATANQGSEATYESGFVIDKFPISRPNLTFSTLTVSNMSPEDSSIYLCSALGQGNTEAFFGQGTRLTVV.

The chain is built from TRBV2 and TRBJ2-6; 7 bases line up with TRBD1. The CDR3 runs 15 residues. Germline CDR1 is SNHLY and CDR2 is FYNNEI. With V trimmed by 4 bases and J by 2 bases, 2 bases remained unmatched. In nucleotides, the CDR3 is TGTGCCAGCAGTGCCCAGGGGGCTGGGGCCAACGTCCTGACTTTC. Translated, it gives CASSAQGAGANVLTF.

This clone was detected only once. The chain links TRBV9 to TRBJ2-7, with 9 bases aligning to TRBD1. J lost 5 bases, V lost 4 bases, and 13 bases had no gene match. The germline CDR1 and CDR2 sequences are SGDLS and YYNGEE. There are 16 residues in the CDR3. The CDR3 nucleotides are TGTGCCAGCAGCTCCTACTCCGGGACAGGGCGGAACGAGCAGTACTTC. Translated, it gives CASSSYSGTGRNEQYF.

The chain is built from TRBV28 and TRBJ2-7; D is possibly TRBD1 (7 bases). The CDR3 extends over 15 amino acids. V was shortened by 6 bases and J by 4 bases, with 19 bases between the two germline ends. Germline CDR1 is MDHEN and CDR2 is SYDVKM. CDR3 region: CASSRGTALPYEQYV. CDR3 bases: TGTGCCAGCAGCCGCGGGACAGCGTTACCTTACGAGCAGTACGTC.

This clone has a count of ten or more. The CDR3 loop reads CASSQGRGANYGYTF. The CDR3 region has the DNA TGTGCCAGCTCACAGGGGAGGGGAGCTAACTATGGCTACACCTTC. This chain connects TRBV18 to TRBJ1-2; the D gene is possibly TRBD1 (5 bases). The ends were cut back, 4 bases at V and 0 bases at J, with 12 bases in the middle. This CDR3 has 15 amino acids. Per the germline V gene, CDR1 is KGHSH and CDR2 is LQKENI.

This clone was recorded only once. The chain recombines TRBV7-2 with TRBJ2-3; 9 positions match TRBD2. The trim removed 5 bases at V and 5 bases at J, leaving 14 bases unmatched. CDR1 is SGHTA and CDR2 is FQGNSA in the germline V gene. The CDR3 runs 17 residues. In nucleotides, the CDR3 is TGTGCCAGCAGCCCCCCCCGGATAGCGGGAGTGGGAGATACGCAGTATTTT. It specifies CASSPPRIAGVGDTQYF.

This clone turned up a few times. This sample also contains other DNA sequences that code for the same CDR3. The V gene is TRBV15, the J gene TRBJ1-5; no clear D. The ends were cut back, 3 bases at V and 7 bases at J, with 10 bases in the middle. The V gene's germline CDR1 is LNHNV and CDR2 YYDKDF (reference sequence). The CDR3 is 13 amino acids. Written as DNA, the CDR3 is TGTGCCACCAGCAGGGGTACGGGGCAGCCCCAGCATTTT. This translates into CATSRGTGQPQHF.